This TCR beta chain was found in a study of shared clonotypes between healthy human individuals. V lost 8 bases, J lost 2 bases, and 7 bases stayed unmatched. The V gene's germline CDR1 is LNHDA and CDR2 SQIVND (reference sequence). This CDR3 is built from 14 residues. It was CD45RO-negative cells, positively selected for CCR7, that made up naive CD8 cells, with terminally differentiated effector memory CD45RA+ cells excluded. This table comes from immunoSEQ multiplex PCR, and its TCRdb copy is limited to in-frame clones, with some not included. This sample has about 590,000 clones, with around 95% found just once.

The sequence came from a woman aged 25 to 39 in good health. This rearrangement joins TRBV19 to TRBJ2-7; the match to TRBD1 covers 9 bases. The specimen sequenced was naive CD8+ T cells sorted from blood. CDR3 DNA: TGTGCCAGTGAAGGCCGGGACAGGGCCTACGAGCAGTACTTC. Translation gives CASEGRDRAYEQYF.